The source of this T cell receptor beta chain is a study of blood T cell repertoires in COVID-19 (TCRdb year 2020). About the study as a whole: Samples covering the acute and convalescent phases of COVID-19 were provided by collaborators in the United States, Italy and Spain. The prospective study material was composed of cDNA or gDNA derived from T cells, B-cell-depleted T cells, or PBMCs. Subjects who had been exposed to COVID-19, were actively infected with it, or had recovered from it provided the deeply sampled blood TCRbeta repertoires that made up the dataset. A freely available public database, intended as a resource for researchers studying the immune response to SARS-CoV-2, is where the repertoires were released. The samples were drawn from the first 160 participants of the ongoing ImmuneRACE study and from over a thousand subjects provided by 6 global collaborators. A de-identified subject ID, COVID-19 status, age in years and sex were almost always included in the sample metadata. HLA class I and class II types, where available, came from metadata supplied by the sample provider rather than from assay-based typing. On the study overall, not on this receptor specifically: The amount of clinical and demographic metadata varied by source and participant and was provided uncurated.

This clone was seen only once. Its antigen is unknown. Base qualities are not at hand, and no much larger clone is one base apart. From cysteine to phenylalanine, the CDR3 is 19 amino acids long. The CDR3 DNA has 57 bases and is translated from base 1. From the germline V gene, CDR1 is KGHDR and CDR2 is SFDVKD. V is shortened by 2 bases, J by 5 bases, and the region joining them spans 24 bases. TCRbeta CDR3 regions were amplified from genomic DNA by means of the immunoSEQ Assay, a bias-controlled multiplex PCR. Per the original workflow: The number of nucleated cells in each sample was estimated by amplification of reference gene primers within the assay. Sequence reads were collapsed and filtered to measure the absolute abundance of every unique TCRbeta CDR3 rearrangement. For each sample, productive Simpson clonality was calculated as the square root of Simpson's diversity index over productive rearrangements. This immuneACCESS table, as held by TCRdb, lists in-frame sequences with V and J called but not all clones. Of the missing ones, under half trace to an unresolved V gene in checked studies; the others have no known cause. V and J calls and clone size are as listed in that table; D and trimming were resolved from the DNA. In this sample the table shows more than 110,000 clones, about nine tenths of which occur a single time. More than 3.5% of the sample is held by the ten biggest clonotypes.

Participants in the prospective study were enrolled through a virtual design, were aged roughly 18 to 100 years, and lived in approximately 24 United States geographic areas. To assign participants to cohorts, the prospective study relied on clinical history that participants themselves reported in a screening survey and a study questionnaire. ImmuneRACE Cohort 3 recovered participants were defined by two consecutive negative NP/OP PCR tests, healthcare professional clearance, or symptom resolution. In the prospective study, whole blood, serum and a nasopharyngeal or oropharyngeal swab were collected from each participant by mobile phlebotomists. Prospective study participants could optionally give additional blood draws and questionnaires over an approximately two-month period. Before DNA extraction, blood samples from the prospective study were shipped at room temperature or frozen.

The TCR sequence derives from a man aged 45 to 65 who had recovered from COVID-19. The chain couples TRBV24-1 to TRBJ2-1; TRBD2 is a weak D gene call, 5 bases matching. The sample consisted of PBMCs or T cells enriched from blood (not recorded which). The CDR3 region has the sequence CATSDSGIRPGMVNNEQFF. The DNA reads TGTGCCACCAGTGATTCCGGGATCCGCCCTGGGATGGTAAACAATGAGCAGTTCTTC.